This is a list of T cell receptor beta chains from one sample in a study of Ad26.COV2.S vaccination and SARS-CoV-2 variants. Assay: immunoSEQ multiplex PCR; the TCRdb copy retains only in-frame clones and omits some. Among roughly 700,000 clones listed, approximately 88% were seen once. The source was peripheral blood, collected in a trial of Ad26.COV2.S vaccine versus placebo. The receptors stem from a person aged 18-65 years who received the Ad26.COV2.S COVID-19 vaccine or a placebo. Both conserved end residues are part of each CDR3. A D gene is named only where the DNA matches it firmly. The size entry is marked missing in some rows and otherwise reads once, few, many or a size class.

TRBJ2-7	TRBV6-5	-	-	CASSYRDRAYEQYF	TGTGCCAGCAGTTACCGTGACAGAGCCTACGAGCAGTACTTC
TRBJ1-1	TRBV7-9	-	-	CASSLRGSSTEAFF	TGTGCCAGCAGCTTAAGGGGAAGTTCCACTGAAGCTTTCTTT
TRBJ1-3	TRBV5-5	-	-	CASSLRPPGPDSGNTIYF	TGTGCCAGCAGTTTACGCCCCCCGGGGCCAGACTCTGGAAACACCATATATTTT
TRBJ1-3	TRBV30	-	-	CAWSKGAGNTIYF	TGTGCCTGGAGCAAGGGCGCTGGAAACACCATATATTTT
TRBJ2-3	TRBV29-1	-	-	CSVEGSRGRDTQYF	TGCAGCGTTGAAGGCTCCCGTGGACGGGATACGCAGTATTTT
TRBJ2-7	TRBV6-6	-	-	CASSPDKYEQYF	TGTGCCAGCAGTCCCGACAAATACGAGCAGTACTTC
TRBJ2-2	TRBV18	-	-	CASSPGHSNTGELFF	TGTGCCAGCTCACCGGGACACTCGAACACCGGGGAGCTGTTTTTT
TRBJ2-7	TRBV3-1/TRBV3-2	TRBD2	-	CASSPLAELVYEQYF	TGTGCCAGCAGCCCCCTAGCGGAGTTGGTTTACGAGCAGTACTTC
TRBJ1-2	TRBV3-1/TRBV3-2	-	-	CASSRDIGSYGYTF	TGTGCCAGCAGCCGGGACATCGGCAGTTATGGCTACACCTTC
TRBJ1-1	TRBV7-2	-	once	CASSTQMNTEAFF	TGTGCCAGCAGCACTCAGATGAACACTGAAGCTTTCTTT
TRBJ2-7	TRBV4-1	TRBD2	few	CASSQATVGGVANGYEQYF	TGCGCCAGCAGCCAAGCGACAGTGGGGGGGGTAGCGAACGGCTACGAGCAGTACTTC
TRBJ2-7	TRBV6-6	-	-	CASSYGVEGYYEQYF	TGTGCCAGCAGTTACGGGGTAGAAGGGTACTACGAGCAGTACTTC
TRBJ2-3	TRBV12-5	-	-	CASGLGGGSTDTQYF	TGTGCTAGTGGTTTGGGAGGGGGTAGCACAGATACGCAGTATTTT
TRBJ1-3	TRBV9	-	-	CASSTDGVSGGTIYF	TGTGCCAGCAGCACTGACGGGGTCTCAGGTGGCACCATATATTTT
TRBJ2-7	TRBV18	-	-	CASSPPAGNYEQYF	TGTGCCAGCTCACCACCGGCGGGAAACTACGAGCAGTACTTC
TRBJ2-7	TRBV5-8	TRBD2	-	CASSFLPSGVTYEQYF	TGTGCCAGCAGCTTTCTACCTAGCGGGGTGACCTACGAGCAGTACTTC
TRBJ1-5	TRBV7-8	-	-	CASSLVGGSVDSNQPQHF	TGTGCCAGCAGCTTAGTGGGGGGCAGCGTCGATAGCAATCAGCCCCAGCATTTT
TRBJ2-5	TRBV6-5	TRBD1	-	CASTGQGQPQETQYF	TGTGCCAGCACTGGTCAGGGACAGCCCCAAGAGACCCAGTACTTC
TRBJ2-7	TRBV4-3	TRBD1	-	CASSQDPSTGGWEQYF	TGCGCCAGCAGCCAAGACCCCTCGACAGGGGGGTGGGAGCAGTACTTC
TRBJ2-1	TRBV4-3	-	-	CASSQDGGPVDEQFF	TGCGCCAGCAGCCAAGACGGGGGGCCGGTTGATGAGCAGTTCTTC
TRBJ2-1	TRBV5-6	-	once	CASSYAGEQFF	TGTGCCAGCAGCTACGCAGGGGAGCAGTTCTTC
TRBJ2-7	TRBV5-1	TRBD2	-	CASSGGIAGSYEQYF	TGCGCCAGCAGCGGTGGGATAGCGGGATCCTACGAGCAGTACTTC
TRBJ1-3	TRBV4-2	-	-	CASSPEFRQAYSGNTIYF	TGTGCCAGCAGCCCCGAATTCCGACAGGCCTACTCTGGAAACACCATATATTTT
TRBJ2-7	TRBV5-1	TRBD2	-	CASSLGSSGGTYEQYF	TGCGCCAGCAGCTTGGGTAGTAGCGGGGGAACCTACGAGCAGTACTTC
TRBJ2-6	TRBV24-1	-	-	CATSDSVRGSTGANVLTF	TGTGCCACCAGTGATTCCGTGAGGGGCTCGACTGGGGCCAACGTCCTGACTTTC
TRBJ2-7	TRBV12-5	-	-	CASGRSTITYEQYF	TGTGCTAGTGGTCGGTCGACCATAACCTACGAGCAGTACTTC
TRBJ2-6	TRBV27	-	-	CASSSGANVLTF	TGTGCCAGCAGCTCTGGGGCCAACGTCCTGACTTTC
TRBJ2-7	TRBV6-5	-	few	CASSYSSVRGSYEQYF	TGTGCCAGCAGTTACTCGAGCGTCAGGGGCTCCTACGAGCAGTACTTC
TRBJ1-2	TRBV12-3/TRBV12-4	-	once	CASKARGWYGYTF	TGTGCCAGCAAGGCCCGGGGGTGGTATGGCTACACCTTC
TRBJ1-1	TRBV5-1	TRBD1	-	CASSLAMTGRDTEAFF	TGCGCCAGCAGCTTGGCAATGACAGGGCGGGACACTGAAGCTTTCTTT
TRBJ2-7	TRBV5-1	-	-	CASSLRMGSSYEQYF	TGCGCCAGCAGCTTGAGAATGGGAAGCTCCTACGAGCAGTACTTC
TRBJ1-5	TRBV4-1	TRBD1	-	CASSQTFPGQPLNQPQHF	TGCGCCAGCAGCCAAACTTTTCCGGGACAGCCGCTTAATCAGCCCCAGCATTTT
TRBJ2-3	TRBV18	TRBD2	-	CASSPAGGYTDTQYF	TGTGCCAGCTCACCAGCGGGGGGTTACACAGATACGCAGTATTTT
TRBJ2-7	TRBV14	TRBD2	-	CASSLLAGDPYF	TGTGCCAGCAGCCTACTAGCGGGAGACCCGTACTTC
TRBJ1-3	TRBV11-2	-	-	CASSLNPPTGGNTIYF	TGTGCCAGCAGCTTAAACCCCCCGACAGGTGGAAACACCATATATTTT
TRBJ1-6	TRBV7-2	TRBD1	-	CASSLLQGGGSPLHF	TGTGCCAGCAGCTTACTACAGGGGGGAGGTTCACCCCTCCACTTT
TRBJ2-7	TRBV7-2	-	once	CASSLGGGGLYEQYF	TGTGCCAGCAGCTTAGGGGGGGGCGGCCTCTACGAGCAGTACTTC
TRBJ2-5	TRBV6-5	TRBD1	-	CASSLDRGRETQYF	TGTGCCAGCAGTCTTGACAGGGGGCGGGAGACCCAGTACTTC
TRBJ2-5	TRBV6-6	-	-	CASSYLDPGGQETQYF	TGTGCCAGCAGTTACCTCGACCCCGGGGGCCAAGAGACCCAGTACTTC
TRBJ1-2	TRBV9	-	once	CASSVDPLDRSSGYTF	TGTGCCAGCAGCGTAGACCCCCTTGACAGGTCGAGCGGCTACACCTTC
TRBJ2-5	TRBV15	TRBD1	-	CATSRDLFAGGEETQYF	TGTGCCACCAGCAGAGATCTGTTCGCAGGGGGCGAAGAGACCCAGTACTTC
TRBJ1-5	TRBV10-3	-	once	CAISDDREGSGSYNQPQHF	TGTGCCATCAGTGACGATCGGGAGGGGTCCGGGTCCTATAATCAGCCCCAGCATTTT
TRBJ2-5	TRBV3-1/TRBV3-2	TRBD2	-	CASSQAGGPSETQYF	TGTGCCAGCAGCCAAGCGGGGGGGCCATCGGAGACCCAGTACTTC
TRBJ2-3	TRBV5-1	TRBD2	-	CASSTGLAGEGDTQYF	TGCGCCAGCAGCACGGGACTAGCGGGAGAGGGAGATACGCAGTATTTT
TRBJ1-3	TRBV7-9	-	-	CASSTPAGQLRNTIYF	TGTGCCAGCAGCACACCCGCGGGGCAGCTGAGAAACACCATATATTTT
TRBJ2-3	TRBV5-4	-	-	CATRPRGSDTQYF	TGTGCCACCCGGCCCAGGGGCTCAGATACGCAGTATTTT
TRBJ2-1	TRBV29-1	TRBD1	once	CSVNGQVGNEQFF	TGCAGCGTTAATGGACAGGTTGGCAATGAGCAGTTCTTC
TRBJ2-6	TRBV27	-	-	CASRPGGALGANVLTF	TGTGCCAGCAGGCCTGGGGGGGCGCTTGGGGCCAACGTCCTGACTTTC